In its sample, the clone carrying this T cell receptor (beta chain) was seen many times. This sample was included in a study of regulatory T cells in long-lasting Graves disease. Time point noted: newly diagnosed GD, antithyroid drugs for less than 3 months. After RNA was extracted from PBMCs, the TCR library was made from it. Building of the TCR beta libraries involved iRepertoire HTBI primers and Arm-PCR of CDR3 regions. Original handling: Samples revealed roughly 60 TRBV and roughly 15 TRBJ segments. A single record per CDR3 protein comes from TCRdb applying MiXCR to the multiplex PCR reads. TCRdb's processing, not the authors' own work, is the source of the V and J calls. The table lists roughly 500,000 distinct CDR3 sequences, roughly 13% of them singletons. This sample was also put to use in a study of T cells in Graves' hyperthyroidism and ophthalmopathy. This second study notes: Orbital computed tomography and thyroid ultrasound, together with serum TRAb and thyroxine and clinical symptoms, were used for diagnoses. Peripheral blood also featured most of the thyroid clonotypes expanded above 0.001.

The sample here was peripheral blood mononuclear cells (PBMCs), taken at new diagnosis, from a patient treated with antithyroid drugs. This clonotype was sampled from a young man with Graves disease.

The CDR3 nucleotides read TGTGCCAGCAGTCTCCCTCCGACAGGCCCGAGTTACGAGCAGTACTTC. It is translated as CASSLPPTGPSYEQYF. The J gene is TRBJ2-7, the V gene TRBV12-3 or TRBV12-4, with D possibly matching TRBD1 (6 bases). V was cut by 5 bases and J by 4 bases, with 21 bases left in between. The CDR3 spans 16 residues.